A selection of T cell receptor beta chains follows, all from one sample in a study of graft-versus-host responses after intestinal transplantation. Method: immunoSEQ multiplex PCR; TCRdb's copy keeps in-frame clones and lacks some. The sample yields around 100,000 clones, 85% to 95% seen once. These TCRs are of unknown antigen specificity. The sample consisted of unstimulated CD8+ T cells sorted from spleen or lymph node cells, taken before transplant. These receptors all stem from a human donor who was the organ donor for an intestinal transplant. The CDR3 runs from the conserved cysteine through the conserved F or W. Each record gives: D gene, clone size, J gene, V gene, CDR3 DNA, CDR3 protein. The D gene is left open where the match is weak. Rows may omit the clone size; those that give it use once, few, many or a size class.

TRBD1,NA,TRBJ2-7,TRBV5-6,TGTGCCAGCAGCTTGGAACAGGGGGTCAACGAGCAGTACTTC,CASSLEQGVNEQYF
NA,once,TRBJ2-7,TRBV29-1,TGCAGCGTATGGGGGGCAGGGCCTTCCTACGAGCAGTACTTC,CSVWGAGPSYEQYF
NA,NA,TRBJ1-1,TRBV5-4,TGTGCCAGCAGCTACCGCGGCGGGGGGGCTGAAGCTTTCTTT,CASSYRGGGAEAFF
NA,NA,TRBJ2-7,TRBV30,TGTGCCTGGGGGGGAGCCTACGAGCAGTACTTC,CAWGGAYEQYF
NA,NA,TRBJ2-5,TRBV4-1,TGCGCCAGCAGCCCCTTACTAGCTCCCCAAGAGACCCAGTACTTC,CASSPLLAPQETQYF
NA,NA,TRBJ2-7,TRBV7-2,TGTGCCAGCAGCCCACCTACCTACGAGCAGTACTTC,CASSPPTYEQYF
NA,NA,TRBJ2-1,TRBV4-1,TGCGCCAGCAGCCTGGTAAACGGGAATGAGCAGTTCTTC,CASSLVNGNEQFF
TRBD2,NA,TRBJ2-1,TRBV7-6,TGTGCCAGCAGCCTGACTAGCGGGGGCTCCTACAATGAGCAGTTCTTC,CASSLTSGGSYNEQFF
NA,NA,TRBJ2-2,TRBV30,TGTGCCCTGGAGGAGGCCGGGGCCGGGGAGCTGTTTTTT,CALEEAGAGELFF
NA,NA,TRBJ1-2,TRBV9,TGTGCCAGCAGCGGCCGAACAGGGCTCCCCACCTTC,CASSGRTGLPTF
TRBD2,NA,TRBJ2-2,TRBV7-9,TGTGCCAGCAGTTACGGGAGGCCGAACACCGGGGAGCTGTTTTTT,CASSYGRPNTGELFF
TRBD2,once,TRBJ2-5,TRBV28,TGTGCCAGCAGTTTAAACGCGGGAGGGAGGTGGGAGACCCAGTACTTC,CASSLNAGGRWETQYF
NA,NA,TRBJ2-1,TRBV29-1,TGCAGCGGTGGCGAGAGCTCCTACAATGAGCAGTTCTTC,CSGGESSYNEQFF
NA,NA,TRBJ2-7,TRBV4-3,TGCGCCAGCAGCCAAGGGATCAGGGGCTACGAGCAGTACTTC,CASSQGIRGYEQYF
NA,NA,TRBJ2-1,TRBV4-1,TGCGCCAGCAGCCAAGAGCGGTTGACGAATGAGCAGTTCTTC,CASSQERLTNEQFF
NA,NA,TRBJ2-1,TRBV5-4,TGTGCCAGCAGCCTCGGAACGAGCTCCTACAATGAGCAGTTCTTC,CASSLGTSSYNEQFF
NA,NA,TRBJ1-4,TRBV9,TGTGCCAGCAGTAACTCAGGGGCAACTAATGAAAAACTGTTTTTT,CASSNSGATNEKLFF
TRBD1,NA,TRBJ1-5,TRBV28,TGTGCCAGCAGTTTCACCGGGACAGGAAATTTAGGAGATCAGCCCCAGCATTTT,CASSFTGTGNLGDQPQHF
NA,NA,TRBJ1-5,TRBV7-9,TGTGCCAGCAGCTTGTCTTCGGGGGATCAGCCCCAGCATTTT,CASSLSSGDQPQHF
NA,NA,TRBJ1-2,TRBV30,TGTGCCTGGAGTAGTAATGACTATGGCTACACCTTC,CAWSSNDYGYTF
NA,NA,TRBJ2-5,TRBV13,TGTGCCAGCAGCAAGAGGGCAGGGGCAGGGGAGACCCAGTACTTC,CASSKRAGAGETQYF
NA,NA,TRBJ1-1,TRBV9,TGTGCCAGCAGCGCAGGGGTCATGAACACTGAAGCTTTCTTT,CASSAGVMNTEAFF
TRBD1,once,TRBJ1-1,TRBV6-5,TGTGCCAGCAGTTTGTGGACAGGGGGTCCTGAAGCTTTCTTT,CASSLWTGGPEAFF
NA,NA,TRBJ2-7,TRBV29-1,TGCAGCGTTGCTGGGGGGCGATCCTACGAGCAGTACTTC,CSVAGGRSYEQYF
NA,NA,TRBJ2-7,TRBV11-2,TGTGCCAGCAGCATACTGGGACTCTACGAGCAGTACTTC,CASSILGLYEQYF
NA,NA,TRBJ1-1,TRBV7-3,TGTGCCAGCGCACTAGACGTGAACACTGAAGCTTTCTTT,CASALDVNTEAFF
NA,NA,TRBJ1-1,TRBV30,TGTGCCTGGACCCCGGGTAACACTGAAGCTTTCTTT,CAWTPGNTEAFF
NA,NA,TRBJ1-1,TRBV19,TGTGCCAGTAGCGATGACACTGAAGCTTTCTTT,CASSDDTEAFF
NA,NA,TRBJ1-1,TRBV7-2,TGTGCCAGCAGCTTTTGGGGGGGAACTGAAGCTTTCTTT,CASSFWGGTEAFF
NA,NA,TRBJ2-7,TRBV4-1,TGCGCCAGCAGCCAAGCCCCTAAACAGGGAGCCTACGAGCAGTACTTC,CASSQAPKQGAYEQYF
NA,NA,TRBJ2-3,TRBV6-4,TGTGCCAGCAGTGAGTTCGGCACAGGTACGCAGTATTTT,CASSEFGTGTQYF
NA,NA,TRBJ2-3,TRBV28,TGTGCCAGCAGTTTGCAAGTTCCTCTCACAGATACGCAGTATTTT,CASSLQVPLTDTQYF
NA,NA,TRBJ2-2,TRBV7-7,TGTGCCAGCAGAAGCTTACCTGAGGGACCCGGGGAGCTGTTTTTT,CASRSLPEGPGELFF
NA,once,TRBJ1-1,TRBV5-5,TGTGCCAGCAGCTGGGACCTGAACACTGAAGCTTTCTTT,CASSWDLNTEAFF
NA,NA,TRBJ1-2,TRBV9,TGTGCCAGCACCACGGGCCAAGCTAACTATGGCTACACCTTC,CASTTGQANYGYTF
NA,NA,TRBJ1-3,TRBV9,TGTGCCAGCAGCGAGGGAGGCTCTGGAAACACCATATATTTT,CASSEGGSGNTIYF
NA,NA,TRBJ1-5,TRBV12-5,TGTGCTAGTGGTTTCCCCAATCAGCCCCAGCATTTT,CASGFPNQPQHF
NA,NA,TRBJ2-2,TRBV6-1,TGTGCCAGCAGCCAGGGCCGGTGGGAGGAGCTGTTTTTT,CASSQGRWEELFF
NA,NA,TRBJ2-7,TRBV5-6,TGTGCCAGCAGCTTGTGGAACAACGAGCAGTACTTC,CASSLWNNEQYF
NA,NA,TRBJ2-5,TRBV30,TGTGCCTGGACCCTTGGGGAGACCCAGTACTTC,CAWTLGETQYF
NA,NA,TRBJ2-5,TRBV27,TGTGCCAGCAGTTTAAACTGGGAAGAAGAGACCCAGTACTTC,CASSLNWEEETQYF
TRBD2,NA,TRBJ2-2,TRBV29-1,TGCAGCGTTGAACAAGCGGGAACGGGCGGGGAGCTGTTTTTT,CSVEQAGTGGELFF
TRBD1,NA,TRBJ1-2,TRBV7-2,TGTGCCAGCAGCTCGATCGACAGGGACTATGGCTACACCTTC,CASSSIDRDYGYTF
NA,NA,TRBJ1-2,TRBV11-2,TGTGCCAGCAGCCCTGGGACCCACCGGAGCTATGGCTACACCTTC,CASSPGTHRSYGYTF
NA,few,TRBJ2-2,TRBV30,TGTGCCTGGACGGGGGCCGGGGAGCTGTTTTTT,CAWTGAGELFF
TRBD2,NA,TRBJ2-1,TRBV4-2,TGTGCCAGCAGCCAAGGAGCTAGCGGGGAATATGAGCAGTTCTTC,CASSQGASGEYEQFF
TRBD2,NA,TRBJ2-5,TRBV29-1,TGCAGCGCTAGGAGCGGGAGGGGGGAAGAGACCCAGTACTTC,CSARSGRGEETQYF
NA,NA,TRBJ2-3,TRBV9,TGTGCCAGCAGCGTAGGAGGAAAAGATACGCAGTATTTT,CASSVGGKDTQYF
NA,NA,TRBJ2-1,TRBV20-1,TGCAGCGTCTGGGTGAATGAGCAGTTCTTC,CSVWVNEQFF
TRBD1,NA,TRBJ2-5,TRBV9,TGTGCCAGCAGCGTAGAGGACAGGGGGCGCGAGACCCAGTACTTC,CASSVEDRGRETQYF
NA,NA,TRBJ2-7,TRBV4-3,TGCGCCAGCAGCCAAGAGGGTTACTGGGGACATTCGATCTACGAGCAGTACTTC,CASSQEGYWGHSIYEQYF
NA,few,TRBJ2-7,TRBV19,TGTGCCAGTAGTCCTGGCGGCGGGTCCTACGAGCAGTACTTC,CASSPGGGSYEQYF
NA,once,TRBJ2-1,TRBV9,TGTGCCAGCAGCAGGCGGGAAGAGGGCAATGAGCAGTTCTTC,CASSRREEGNEQFF
NA,NA,TRBJ2-1,TRBV19,TGTGCCAGTACTCCCAGCGGGTCTCCCTACAATGAGCAGTTCTTC,CASTPSGSPYNEQFF